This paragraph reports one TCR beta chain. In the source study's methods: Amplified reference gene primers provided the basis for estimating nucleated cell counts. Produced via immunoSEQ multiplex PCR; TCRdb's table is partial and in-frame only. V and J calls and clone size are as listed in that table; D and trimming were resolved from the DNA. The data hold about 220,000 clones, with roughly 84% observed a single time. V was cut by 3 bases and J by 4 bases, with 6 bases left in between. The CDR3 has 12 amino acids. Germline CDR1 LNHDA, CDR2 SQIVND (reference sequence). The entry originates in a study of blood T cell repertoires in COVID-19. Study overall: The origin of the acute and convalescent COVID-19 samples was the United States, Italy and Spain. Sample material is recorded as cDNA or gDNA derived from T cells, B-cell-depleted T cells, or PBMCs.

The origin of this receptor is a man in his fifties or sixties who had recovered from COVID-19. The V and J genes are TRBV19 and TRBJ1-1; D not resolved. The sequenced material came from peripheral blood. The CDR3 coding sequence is TGTGCCAGTAGTATGAGGATCACTGAAGCTTTCTTT. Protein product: CASSMRITEAFF. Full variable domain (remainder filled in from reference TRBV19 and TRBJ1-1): DGGITQSPKYLFRKEGQNVTLSCEQNLNHDAMYWYRQDPGQGLRLIYYSQIVNDFQKGDIAEGYSVSREKKESFPLTVTSAQKNPTAFYLCASSMRITEAFFGQGTRLTVV.